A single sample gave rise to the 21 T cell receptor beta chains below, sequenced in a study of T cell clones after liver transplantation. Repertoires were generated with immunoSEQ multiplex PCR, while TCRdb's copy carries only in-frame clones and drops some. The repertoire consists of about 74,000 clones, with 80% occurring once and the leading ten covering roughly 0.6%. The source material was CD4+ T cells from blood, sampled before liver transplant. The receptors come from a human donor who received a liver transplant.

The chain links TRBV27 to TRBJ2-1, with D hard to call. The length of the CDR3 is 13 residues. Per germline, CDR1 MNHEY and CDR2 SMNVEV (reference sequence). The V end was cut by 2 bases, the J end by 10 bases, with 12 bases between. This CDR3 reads CASSLVSLGEQFF. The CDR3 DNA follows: TGTGCCAGCAGTTTAGTCTCCTTAGGGGAGCAGTTCTTC.

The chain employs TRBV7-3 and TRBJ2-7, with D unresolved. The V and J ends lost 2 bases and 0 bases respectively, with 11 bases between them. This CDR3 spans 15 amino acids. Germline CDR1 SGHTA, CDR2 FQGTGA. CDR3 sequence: CASSLGRQPSYEQYF. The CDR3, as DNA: TGTGCCAGCAGCTTAGGTCGGCAACCCTCCTACGAGCAGTACTTC.

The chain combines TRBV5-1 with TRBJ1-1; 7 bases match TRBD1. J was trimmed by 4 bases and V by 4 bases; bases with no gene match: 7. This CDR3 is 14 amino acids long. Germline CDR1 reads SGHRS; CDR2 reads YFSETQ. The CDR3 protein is CASSEQGGATEAFF. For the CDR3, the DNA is TGCGCCAGCAGCGAGCAGGGGGGCGCCACTGAAGCTTTCTTT. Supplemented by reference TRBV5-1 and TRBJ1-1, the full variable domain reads KAGVTQTPRYLIKTRGQQVTLSCSPISGHRSVSWYQQTPGQGLQFLFEYFSETQRNKGNFPGRFSGRQFSNSRSEMNVSTLELGDSALYLCASSEQGGATEAFFGQGTRLTVV.

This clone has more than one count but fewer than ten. Here the CDR3 DNA reads TGTGCCAGCAGCCATCGAGGGCGGCAGTACAATGAGCAGTTCTTC. It translates to CASSHRGRQYNEQFF. V gene TRBV5-8 combines with J gene TRBJ2-1; D may be TRBD2 (5 bases). V dropped 4 bases and J dropped 4 bases, with 15 bases sitting between them. The CDR3 is made up of 15 amino acids. CDR1 SGHTS and CDR2 YDEGEE come from the germline V gene. Looking up the rest from reference TRBV5-8 and TRBJ2-1 gives the full variable domain: EAGVTQSPTHLIKTRGQQATLRCSPISGHTSVYWYQQALGLGLQFLLWYDEGEERNRGNFPPRFSGRQFPNYSSELNVNALELEDSALYLCASSHRGRQYNEQFFGPGTRLTVL.

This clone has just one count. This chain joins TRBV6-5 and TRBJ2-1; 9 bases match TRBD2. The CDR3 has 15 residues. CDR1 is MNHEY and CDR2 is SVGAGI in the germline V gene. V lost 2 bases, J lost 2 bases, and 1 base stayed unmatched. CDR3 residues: CASSYRLAAYNEQFF. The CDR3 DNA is TGTGCCAGCAGTTACAGACTAGCGGCCTACAATGAGCAGTTCTTC.

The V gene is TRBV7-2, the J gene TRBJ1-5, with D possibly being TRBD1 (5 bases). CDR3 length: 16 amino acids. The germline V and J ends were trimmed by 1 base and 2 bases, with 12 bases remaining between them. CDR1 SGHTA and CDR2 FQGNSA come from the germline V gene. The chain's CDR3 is CASSLGMGVGNQPQHF. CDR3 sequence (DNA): TGTGCCAGCAGCTTAGGCATGGGGGTTGGCAATCAGCCCCAGCATTTT.

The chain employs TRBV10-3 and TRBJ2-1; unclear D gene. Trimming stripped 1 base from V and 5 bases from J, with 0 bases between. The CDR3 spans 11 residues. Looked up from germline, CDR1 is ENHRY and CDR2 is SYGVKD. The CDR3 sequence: CAISEYNEQFF. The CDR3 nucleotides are TGTGCCATCAGTGAGTACAATGAGCAGTTCTTC.

The chain's CDR3 is CASSAPGTGSEETQYF. The DNA of the CDR3 is TGTGCCAGCAGTGCTCCCGGGACAGGGTCCGAAGAGACCCAGTACTTC. The V call is TRBV28, the J call TRBJ2-5, with 9 bases that match TRBD1. Germline V lookup: CDR1 MDHEN, CDR2 SYDVKM. Trimming at V came to 5 bases and at J to 3 bases, leaving 10 bases not matched to a gene. This CDR3 comprises 16 residues.

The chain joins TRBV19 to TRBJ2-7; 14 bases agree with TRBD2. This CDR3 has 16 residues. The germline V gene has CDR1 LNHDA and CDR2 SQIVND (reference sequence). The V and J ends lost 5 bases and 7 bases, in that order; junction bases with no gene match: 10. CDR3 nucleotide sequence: TGTGCCAGTAGTCCCCGACTAGCGGGAGGGCCGTGGGAGCAGTACTTC. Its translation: CASSPRLAGGPWEQYF.

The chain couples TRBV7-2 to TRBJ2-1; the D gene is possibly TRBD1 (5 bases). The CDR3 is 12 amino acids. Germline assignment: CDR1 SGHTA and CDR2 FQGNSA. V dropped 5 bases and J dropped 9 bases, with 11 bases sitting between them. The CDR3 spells CASSLRVGEQFF. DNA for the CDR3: TGTGCCAGCAGCCTCAGGGTAGGTGAGCAGTTCTTC.

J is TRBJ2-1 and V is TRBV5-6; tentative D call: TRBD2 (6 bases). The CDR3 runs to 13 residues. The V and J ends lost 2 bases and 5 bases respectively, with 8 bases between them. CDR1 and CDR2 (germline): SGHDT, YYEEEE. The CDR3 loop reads CASSFGRHNEQFF. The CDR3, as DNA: TGTGCCAGCAGCTTTGGGAGGCACAATGAGCAGTTCTTC.

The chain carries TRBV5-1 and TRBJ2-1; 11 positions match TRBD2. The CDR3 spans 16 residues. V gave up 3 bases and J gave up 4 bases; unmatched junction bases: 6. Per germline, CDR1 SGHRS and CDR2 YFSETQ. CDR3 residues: CASSSVAGGSYNEQFF. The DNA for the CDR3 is TGCGCCAGCAGCTCGGTAGCGGGAGGGAGTTACAATGAGCAGTTCTTC.

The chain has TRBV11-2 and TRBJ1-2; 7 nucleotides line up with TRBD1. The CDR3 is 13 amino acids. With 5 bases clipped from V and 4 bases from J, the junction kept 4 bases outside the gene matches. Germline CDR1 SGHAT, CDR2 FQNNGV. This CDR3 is CASSLDRVYGYTF. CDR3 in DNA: TGTGCCAGCAGCCTCGACAGGGTCTATGGCTACACCTTC. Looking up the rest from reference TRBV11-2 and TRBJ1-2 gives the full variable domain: EAGVAQSPRYKIIEKRQSVAFWCNPISGHATLYWYQQILGQGPKLLIQFQNNGVVDDSQLPKDRFSAERLKGVDSTLKIQPAKLEDSAVYLCASSLDRVYGYTFGSGTRLTVV.

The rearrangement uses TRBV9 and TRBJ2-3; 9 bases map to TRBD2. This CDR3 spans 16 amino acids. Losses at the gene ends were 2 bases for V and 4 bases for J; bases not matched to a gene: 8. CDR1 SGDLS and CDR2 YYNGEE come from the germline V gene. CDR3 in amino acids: CASSVRAGGGPDTQYF. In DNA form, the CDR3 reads TGTGCCAGCAGCGTCCGAGCGGGAGGAGGGCCAGATACGCAGTATTTT. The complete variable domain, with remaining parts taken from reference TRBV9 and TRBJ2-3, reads DSGVTQTPKHLITATGQRVTLRCSPRSGDLSVYWYQQSLDQGLQFLIQYYNGEERAKGNILERFSAQQFPDLHSELNLSSLELGDSALYFCASSVRAGGGPDTQYFGPGTRLTVL.

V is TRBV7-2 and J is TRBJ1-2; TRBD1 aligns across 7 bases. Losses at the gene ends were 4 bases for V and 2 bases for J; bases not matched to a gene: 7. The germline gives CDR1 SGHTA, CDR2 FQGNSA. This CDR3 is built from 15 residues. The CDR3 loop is CASSWGQFYNYGYTF. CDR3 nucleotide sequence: TGTGCCAGCAGCTGGGGACAGTTTTACAACTATGGCTACACCTTC.

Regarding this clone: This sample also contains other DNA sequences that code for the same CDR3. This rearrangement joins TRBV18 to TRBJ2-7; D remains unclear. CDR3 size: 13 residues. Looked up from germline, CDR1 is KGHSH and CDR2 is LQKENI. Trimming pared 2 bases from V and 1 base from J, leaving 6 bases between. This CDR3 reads CASSPLGSYEQYF. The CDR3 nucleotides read TGTGCCAGCTCACCATTGGGATCCTACGAGCAGTACTTC.

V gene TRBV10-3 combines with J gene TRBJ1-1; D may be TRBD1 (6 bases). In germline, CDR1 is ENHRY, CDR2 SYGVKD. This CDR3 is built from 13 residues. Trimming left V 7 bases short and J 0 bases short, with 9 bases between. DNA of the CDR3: TGTGCCATCACCCGACAGGTGAACACTGAAGCTTTCTTT. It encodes CAITRQVNTEAFF.

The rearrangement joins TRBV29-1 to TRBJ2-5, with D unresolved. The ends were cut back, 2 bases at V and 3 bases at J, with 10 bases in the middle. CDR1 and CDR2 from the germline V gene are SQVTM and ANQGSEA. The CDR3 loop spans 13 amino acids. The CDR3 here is CSVERGSEETQYF. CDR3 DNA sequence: TGCAGCGTTGAACGCGGCAGCGAAGAGACCCAGTACTTC.

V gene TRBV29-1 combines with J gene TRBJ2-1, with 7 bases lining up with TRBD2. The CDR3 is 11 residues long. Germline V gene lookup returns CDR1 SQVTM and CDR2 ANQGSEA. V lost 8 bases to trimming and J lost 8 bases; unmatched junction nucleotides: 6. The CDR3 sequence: CSYRLAYEQFF. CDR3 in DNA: TGCAGCTATCGACTAGCTTATGAGCAGTTCTTC.

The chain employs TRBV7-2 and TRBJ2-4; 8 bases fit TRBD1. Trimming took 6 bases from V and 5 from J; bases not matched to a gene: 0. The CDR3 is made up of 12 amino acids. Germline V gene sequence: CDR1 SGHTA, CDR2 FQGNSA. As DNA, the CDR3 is TGTGCCAGCAGGGGACAGGAAAACATTCAGTACTTC. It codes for CASRGQENIQYF. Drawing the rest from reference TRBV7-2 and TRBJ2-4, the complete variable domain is GAGVSQSPSNKVTEKGKDVELRCDPISGHTALYWYRQSLGQGLEFLIYFQGNSAPDKSGLPSDRFSAERTGGSVSTLTIQRTQQEDSAVYLCASRGQENIQYFGAGTRLSVL.

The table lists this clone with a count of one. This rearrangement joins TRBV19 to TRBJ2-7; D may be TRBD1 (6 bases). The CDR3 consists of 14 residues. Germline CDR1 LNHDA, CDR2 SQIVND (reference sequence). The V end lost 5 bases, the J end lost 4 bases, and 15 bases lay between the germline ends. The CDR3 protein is CASSPGTTRYEQYF. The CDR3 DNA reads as TGTGCCAGTAGTCCGGGGACAACTCGATACGAGCAGTACTTC.